Presented here are 8 T cell receptor beta chains from one specimen sequenced in a study of preoperative IRX-2 immunotherapy in early breast cancer. Repertoires were generated with immunoSEQ multiplex PCR, while TCRdb's copy carries only in-frame clones and drops some. The sample lists tens of thousands of clones, 70% to 90% occurring once. Treatment noted: preoperative locoregional IRX-2 cytokine immunotherapy. The sample in question was lymph node tissue, obtained after IRX-2 immunotherapy. The receptors come from a human donor with breast cancer.

This clone was detected only a few times. The gene calls are TRBV29-1 and TRBJ1-2; TRBD1 aligns across 8 bases. The CDR3 totals 13 residues. Trimming cost V 7 bases and J 4 bases; bases outside gene matches: 8. CDR1 SQVTM and CDR2 ANQGSEA come from the germline V gene. CDR3: CSADPGGAYGYTF. The CDR3 nucleotides read TGCAGCGCCGACCCAGGGGGCGCCTATGGCTACACCTTC.

This chain's CDR3 is CASNPTSGVIYEQYF. The CDR3 DNA sequence: TGCGCCAGCAACCCCACTAGCGGGGTAATTTACGAGCAGTACTTC. V usage is TRBV10-2 and J usage is TRBJ2-7; 10 nucleotides align to TRBD2. Germline CDR1 reads WSHSY; CDR2 reads SAAADI. The V gene end was trimmed by 7 bases and the J gene end by 4 bases; junction bases not matched to a gene: 10. The CDR3 totals 15 residues.

This chain links TRBV18 with TRBJ2-5; D not certain. In germline, CDR1 is KGHSH, CDR2 LQKENI. Trimming cost V 5 bases and J 1 base, with 8 bases left between them. This CDR3 region has 13 residues. The CDR3 sequence: CASSEVSQETQYF. The CDR3 DNA follows: TGTGCCAGCTCAGAGGTCAGCCAAGAGACCCAGTACTTC.

This clone appeared a single time. This chain uses TRBV1 with TRBJ2-5; TRBD2 is the table's D call and was not checked against the DNA. TRBV1 is described as a pseudogene. The CDR3 totals 13 residues. The CDR3 spells CASSQDFGETQYF. DNA of the CDR3: TGCGCCAGCAGCCAAGACTTCGGGGAGACCCAGTACTTC.

V is TRBV14 and J is TRBJ2-1; 14 nucleotides align to TRBD2. The CDR3 loop spans 22 amino acids. The V gene's germline CDR1 is SGHDN and CDR2 FVKESK. The junction had 19 bases not matched to a gene; V was cut back by 1 base and J by 5 bases. The CDR3, as DNA: TGTGCCAGCAGCCAAGGATTCGAGTGGGATCAGGGACTAGCGGGGGAGAACAATGAGCAGTTCTTC. Translation: CASSQGFEWDQGLAGENNEQFF.

J is TRBJ2-7 and V is TRBV5-1; 12 nucleotides line up with TRBD1. CDR1 SGHRS and CDR2 YFSETQ come from the germline V gene. The J segment lost 3 bases and the V segment lost 2 bases, leaving 9 bases of the junction unmatched. The CDR3 is made up of 17 amino acids. CDR3 sequence: CASSLLGQGARDYEQYF. CDR3 in DNA: TGCGCCAGCAGCTTACTGGGACAGGGGGCGCGGGACTACGAGCAGTACTTC.

The gene calls are TRBV8-2 and TRBJ1-6. TRBV8-2 is a documented pseudogene. The CDR3 covers 14 residues. The CDR3 DNA is TGTGCCAGCAGTTCAAAGGGACTTAATTCACCCCTCCACTTT. Amino acids: CASSSKGLNSPLHF.

V gene TRBV18 combines with J gene TRBJ2-1; 9 bases align to TRBD2. The germline V gene has CDR1 KGHSH and CDR2 LQKENI. With V trimmed by 3 bases and J by 8 bases, 2 bases remained unmatched. The CDR3 runs to 13 residues. CDR3 region: CASSPLAGYEQFF. DNA for the CDR3: TGTGCCAGCTCACCCCTAGCGGGGTATGAGCAGTTCTTC.